The 15 T cell receptor beta chains below come from one sample, sequenced in a study of T-cell reconstitution after alpha-beta-depleted transplantation in children. As it was prepared, the TCRbeta library received unique molecular identifiers. Each CDR3 protein is one row after TCRdb ran MiXCR on the PCR reads. Of 200,000 to 250,000 distinct CDR3 sequences in the sample, roughly 8% were seen once. The sample consisted of PBMCs, mostly from graft donor cells, taken 180 days after TCRalphabeta/CD19-depleted stem cell transplant. The receptor set was obtained from a male patient between 10 and 17 years old who had a stem cell transplant for acute lymphoblastic leukemia, so the T cells may come from the graft donor.

This clonotype occurred many times. J is TRBJ2-3 and V is TRBV3-1; the match to TRBD2 covers 9 bases. This CDR3 spans 17 amino acids. The junction had 13 bases not matched to a gene; V was cut back by 5 bases and J by 4 bases. Germline lookup yields CDR1 LGHDT and CDR2 YNNKEL (reference sequence). The CDR3 here is CASSDLTGTSLADTQYF. CDR3 nucleotides: TGTGCCAGCAGCGACTTGACCGGGACTAGCCTAGCAGATACGCAGTATTTT.

Comment on this clonotype: A much larger clone differs by one base, so this may be a read error. This rearrangement joins TRBV4-2 to TRBJ1-1; 7 bases are a match to TRBD1. This CDR3 contains 14 residues. Germline V gives CDR1 LGHNA, CDR2 YNFKEQ. J was trimmed by 8 bases and V by 0 bases; bases with no gene match: 6. CDR3 DNA sequence: TGTGCCAGCAGCCAAGATCTTGCAGGGGGAGAAGCTTTCTTT. It yields the protein CASSQDLAGGEAFF.

This clonotype has a count of ten or more. The genes are TRBV5-1 and TRBJ1-1, with unresolved D. Germline CDR1 and CDR2: SGHRS and YFSETQ. V shed 4 bases and J shed 5 bases, with 15 bases lying between them. The CDR3 totals 14 residues. The DNA for the CDR3 is TGCGCCAGCAGCCCGGGTACTAGGGAGACTGAAGCTTTCTTT. Protein: CASSPGTRETEAFF.

This clonotype was counted many times. The V and J genes are TRBV20-1 and TRBJ2-1, with 8 bases that match TRBD2. V lost 0 bases, J lost 5 bases, and 9 bases stayed unmatched. Germline V gene data show CDR1 as DFQATT and CDR2 as SNEGSKA (reference sequence). The length of the CDR3 is 16 residues. The CDR3 DNA is TGCAGTGCTAGAGATTCTGGCGGGAGGCCCCACAATGAGCAGTTCTTC. It codes for CSARDSGGRPHNEQFF.

This clonotype was counted a few times. This sequence joins TRBV7-2 and TRBJ2-2; D may be TRBD2 (6 bases). The CDR3 spans 16 residues. Germline CDR1 reads SGHTA; CDR2 reads FQGNSA. Trimming shortened V by 3 bases and J by 4 bases, and 15 bases separated the two germline ends. CDR3 DNA: TGTGCCAGCAGCTTTGCGCGGCGGGGAAGCACCGGGGAGCTGTTTTTT. It translates to CASSFARRGSTGELFF. Combining the CDR3 with reference TRBV7-2 and TRBJ2-2 gives the whole variable domain GAGVSQSPSNKVTEKGKDVELRCDPISGHTALYWYRQSLGQGLEFLIYFQGNSAPDKSGLPSDRFSAERTGGSVSTLTIQRTQQEDSAVYLCASSFARRGSTGELFFGEGSRLTVL.

This clonotype was recorded many times. V usage is TRBV24-1 and J usage is TRBJ2-1, with TRBD1 matching over 10 bases. V lost 5 bases, J lost 4 bases, and 4 bases stayed unmatched. Germline lookup yields CDR1 KGHDR and CDR2 SFDVKD. The CDR3 contains 15 residues. The CDR3 nucleotides read TGTGCCACCAGTGGCCCGGGACAGGGGTACAATGAGCAGTTCTTC. This sequence encodes CATSGPGQGYNEQFF.

As DNA, the CDR3 is TGTGCCAGCAGTCCTGGGACGCTGGGGAGAGAGCAGTACTTC. Its protein product is CASSPGTLGREQYF. The rearrangement joins TRBV27 to TRBJ2-7; tentatively, D is TRBD1 or TRBD2 (5 bases each). The V end lost 5 bases, the J end lost 7 bases, and 18 bases lay between the germline ends. This CDR3 comprises 14 residues. Germline assignment: CDR1 MNHEY and CDR2 SMNVEV (reference sequence).

This clonotype occurred many times. The chain combines TRBV7-9 with TRBJ2-1, with 8 bases fitting TRBD1. The CDR3 spans 15 residues. Trimming at V came to 5 bases and at J to 2 bases, leaving 5 bases not matched to a gene. Germline V lookup: CDR1 SEHNR, CDR2 FQNEAQ (reference sequence). CDR3 region: CASSEDRGPYNEQFF. The CDR3 nucleotides are TGTGCCAGCAGCGAAGACAGGGGTCCCTACAATGAGCAGTTCTTC.

This clonotype was observed at least ten times. CDR3 region: CASSLAVAGGGGEQYF. CDR3 bases: TGTGCCAGCAGCTTAGCCGTAGCGGGGGGTGGTGGGGAGCAGTACTTC. V usage is TRBV7-2 and J usage is TRBJ2-7, with 10 bases that match TRBD2. The CDR3 consists of 16 residues. CDR1 and CDR2 from the germline V gene are SGHTA and FQGNSA. The V and J ends lost 0 bases and 7 bases, in that order; junction bases with no gene match: 9.

Ten or more counts support this clonotype. J is TRBJ2-1 and V is TRBV14; D gene unclear. Trimming took 0 bases from V and 1 from J, leaving 4 bases between them. Per germline, CDR1 SGHDN and CDR2 FVKESK. The CDR3 sequence is 14 residues long. As DNA, the CDR3 is TGTGCCAGCAGCCAAGAGGGGTCCTACAATGAGCAGTTCTTC. Protein: CASSQEGSYNEQFF. Full variable domain (rest looked up from reference TRBV14 and TRBJ2-1): EAGVTQFPSHSVIEKGQTVTLRCDPISGHDNLYWYRRVMGKEIKFLLHFVKESKQDESGMPNNRFLAERTGGTYSTLKVQPAELEDSGVYFCASSQEGSYNEQFFGPGTRLTVL.

This clonotype came up many times. The DNA of the CDR3 is TGTGCCAGCTCAACAGGGAATCAGCCCCAGCATTTT. It yields the protein CASSTGNQPQHF. The rearrangement uses TRBV18 and TRBJ1-5, with a weak D call TRBD1 (6 bases). The CDR3 spans 12 residues. Germline V gene data show CDR1 as KGHSH and CDR2 as LQKENI. Trimming removed 5 bases at V and 4 bases at J, with 6 bases between.

This clonotype appeared many times. The chain employs TRBV12-3 or TRBV12-4 and TRBJ2-5, with D perhaps matching TRBD1 (5 bases). The CDR3 is made up of 14 amino acids. V was pared by 6 bases and J by 2 bases, with 13 bases between. In nucleotides, the CDR3 is TGTGCCAGCAGCCGTAACAGGAAACAAGAGACCCAGTACTTC. Protein: CASSRNRKQETQYF.

This clonotype was detected ten times or more. The gene calls are TRBV18 and TRBJ2-5; D perhaps matches TRBD2 (5 bases). Germline-derived CDR1 and CDR2 are KGHSH and LQKENI. The V end was cut by 3 bases, the J end by 9 bases, with 14 bases between. The CDR3 is 13 residues long. The CDR3 here is CASSPDQLEAQYF. CDR3 sequence (DNA): TGTGCCAGCTCACCGGACCAACTGGAGGCCCAGTACTTC. Full variable domain (rest looked up from reference TRBV18 and TRBJ2-5): NAGVMQNPRHLVRRRGQEARLRCSPMKGHSHVYWYRQLPEEGLKFMVYLQKENIIDESGMPKERFSAEFPKEGPSILRIQQVVRGDSAAYFCASSPDQLEAQYFGPGTRLLVL.

This clonotype occurred many times. This chain connects TRBV6-5 to TRBJ2-7; a possible D gene is TRBD1 (5 bases). V was pared by 0 bases and J by 5 bases, with 11 bases between. The length of the CDR3 is 14 residues. CDR1 is MNHEY, CDR2 SVGAGI, per germline. CDR3 in amino acids: CASSYSGQDNEQYF. CDR3 coding DNA: TGTGCCAGCAGTTACTCAGGGCAGGACAACGAGCAGTACTTC.

This rearrangement joins TRBV5-4 to TRBJ2-5, with 8 nucleotides matching TRBD2. Looked up from germline, CDR1 is SGHNT and CDR2 is YYREEE (reference sequence). V lost 1 base and J lost 6; bases outside the gene matches: 11. This CDR3 spans 16 amino acids. CDR3 in amino acids: CASSLQAGGRTQTQYF. The CDR3 bases are TGTGCCAGCAGCTTGCAGGCGGGGGGACGGACGCAGACCCAGTACTTC.